The text below deals with one TCR beta chain. Antigen: not known. The record originates from a study of shared clonotypes between healthy human individuals. Findings of the study overall: Clonotype sharing across donors was expected to vary with sequencing depth.

Germline V CDR1 and CDR2: LNHDA, SQIVND (reference sequence). The V end lost 7 bases, the J end lost 3 bases, and 10 bases lay between the germline ends. The CDR3 length is 13 residues. The study separated CD4+ cells into CD45RA+ naive and CD45RA-negative memory subsets. Sequencing was performed with immunoSEQ multiplex PCR; in TCRdb, only in-frame clones are kept and a portion is missing. Of 2 million to 2.5 million clones in the sample, just under 95% were seen once. The sample consisted of naive CD4+ T cells from PBMCs. Subset denoted: CD45RA+ positively selected. The chain carries TRBV19 and TRBJ2-4; D remains unclear. The receptor comes from a man between 18 and 35 years old in good health. Some clones in this sample may be carry-over from other donors' samples. For the CDR3, the DNA is TGTGCCAGTATTGGGCTGCGCAAAAACATTCAGTACTTC. The encoded protein is CASIGLRKNIQYF. Based on the CDR3 plus reference TRBV19 and TRBJ2-4, the full variable domain is DGGITQSPKYLFRKEGQNVTLSCEQNLNHDAMYWYRQDPGQGLRLIYYSQIVNDFQKGDIAEGYSVSREKKESFPLTVTSAQKNPTAFYLCASIGLRKNIQYFGAGTRLSVL.